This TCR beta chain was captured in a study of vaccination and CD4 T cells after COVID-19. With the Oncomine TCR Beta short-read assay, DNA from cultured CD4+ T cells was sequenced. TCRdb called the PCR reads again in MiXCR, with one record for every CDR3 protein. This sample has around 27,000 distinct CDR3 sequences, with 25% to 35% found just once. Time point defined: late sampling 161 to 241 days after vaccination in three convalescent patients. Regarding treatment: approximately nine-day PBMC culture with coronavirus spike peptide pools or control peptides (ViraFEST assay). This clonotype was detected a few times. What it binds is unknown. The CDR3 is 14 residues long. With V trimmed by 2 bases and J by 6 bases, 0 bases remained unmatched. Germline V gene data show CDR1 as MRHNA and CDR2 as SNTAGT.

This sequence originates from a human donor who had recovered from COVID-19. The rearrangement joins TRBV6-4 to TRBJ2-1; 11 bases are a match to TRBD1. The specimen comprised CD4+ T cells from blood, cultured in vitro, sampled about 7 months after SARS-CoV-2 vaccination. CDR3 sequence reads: CASSDGTGGNEQFF. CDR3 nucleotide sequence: TGTGCCAGCAGTGACGGGACAGGGGGCAATGAGCAGTTCTTC.